One and the same sample provided the 10 T cell receptor beta chains below, sequenced in a study of T cell clonality in common variable immunodeficiency. Antigens of these TCRs are unknown. General study points: Fewer deletions and N-nucleotide insertions were reportedly seen in common variable immunodeficiency TCR beta sequences.

Assay used: immunoSEQ multiplex PCR; TCRdb lists only in-frame clones, some missing. The data show over 11,000 clones, none appearing only once, with 8.5% to 10% held by the ten largest. The sequenced material came from peripheral blood mononuclear cells. The receptors were sampled from a human donor with common variable immunodeficiency.

Remarks on this clone: The observed sequence ends 3 residues before the CDR3 terminus, with the missing tail filled in from the germline J gene. J is TRBJ1-2 and V is TRBV30; 8 bases fit TRBD1. CDR1 and CDR2 from the germline V gene are GTSNPN and SVGIG (reference sequence). CDR3 length: 12 amino acids. CDR3 region: CAWSARGRGYTF. CDR3 DNA, as far as it was read: TGTGCCTGGAGTGCCAGGGGGCGAGGC.

This clone turned up a few times. Read sequence stops 3 residues before the CDR3 end, and the germline J gene provides the missing end. The rearrangement uses TRBV18 and TRBJ2-1, with 9 bases fitting TRBD1. The germline V gene encodes CDR1 KGHSH and CDR2 LQKENI. The CDR3 loop spans 15 amino acids. V was clipped by 3 bases and J by 4 bases; unmatched bases: 4. The DNA read from the CDR3 is TGTGCCAGCTCACCTTTGGGGACAGGGTACAATGAG. It encodes CASSPLGTGYNE. The full CDR3 sequence reads CASSPLGTGYNEQFF.

About this clone: The read terminates 3 residues ahead of where the CDR3 ends, so the germline J gene completes it. This chain joins TRBV20-1 and TRBJ1-4; 7 bases align to TRBD1. The CDR3 spans 15 residues. V was clipped by 3 bases and J by 4 bases; unmatched bases: 8. Germline V lookup: CDR1 DFQATT, CDR2 SNEGSKA (reference sequence). The CDR3 region is CSASGWGQSNEKLFF. Incomplete CDR3 DNA: TGCAGTGCTAGTGGTTGGGGACAGAGTAATGAAAAA.

With respect to this clone: The read halts 3 residues ahead of the CDR3 end, with the missing end drawn from the germline J gene. The rearrangement uses TRBV30 and TRBJ2-7, with 13 bases that match TRBD2. This CDR3 is 17 amino acids long. From germline, CDR1 is GTSNPN and CDR2 SVGIG (reference sequence). After removal of 0 bases from V and 3 bases from J, the junction contained 8 bases not matched to a gene. Here the CDR3 reads CAWSVARTSGGLYEQYF. The covered CDR3 bases are TGTGCCTGGAGTGTAGCCCGGACTAGCGGGGGACTCTACGAG. The whole variable domain, filled in from reference TRBV30 and TRBJ2-7, reads SQTIHQWPATLVQPVGSPLSLECTVEGTSNPNLYWYRQAAGRGLQLLFYSVGIGQISSEVPQNLSASRPQDRQFILSSKKLLLSDSGFYLCAWSVARTSGGLYEQYFGPGTRLTVT.

On this clone: One end of the junction fails to match germline, which may point to a read error. The CDR3 end falls 3 residues outside the read, so it is completed with the germline J gene. V is TRBV7-7 and J is TRBJ2-5, with 8 bases that match TRBD1. CDR1 and CDR2 from the germline V gene are SSHAT and FNYEAQ (reference sequence). The length of the CDR3 is 16 residues. The sequenced CDR3 bases are TGTGCTAGCAGCTTAGGGACAGGTTCATACGGGGAGACC. This gives the protein CASSLGTGSYGET. The CDR3, in full, reads CASSLGTGSYGETQYF.

In the case of this clone: The read comes to an end 3 residues before the CDR3 does, leaving the germline J gene to fill in the end. This sequence joins TRBV18 and TRBJ2-1; 9 nucleotides match TRBD2. The junction had 12 bases not matched to a gene; V was cut back by 2 bases and J by 7 bases. The CDR3 has 17 amino acids. CDR1 and CDR2 from the germline V gene are KGHSH and LQKENI. The DNA read from the CDR3 is TGTGCCAGCTCACCAGCCTCTCGGCGACTAGCGGAGAATGAG. Translating gives CASSPASRRLAENE. The whole CDR3 region reads CASSPASRRLAENEQFF.

This clone showed up just a few times. The sequence runs out 3 residues before the end of the CDR3; the remainder is reconstructed from the germline J gene. The J gene is TRBJ1-4, the V gene TRBV7-2; no definite D call. V lost 10 bases and J lost 4, with 13 bases in between. The CDR3 covers 13 residues. The germline V gene encodes CDR1 SGHTA and CDR2 FQGNSA. The CDR3 loop reads CATAGRLNEKLFF. Incomplete CDR3 DNA: TGTGCCACAGCGGGCAGACTTAATGAAAAA.

In regard to this clone: From the germline J gene comes the end of the CDR3, since the read stops 3 residues before it. The gene calls are TRBV18 and TRBJ2-7; a possible D gene is TRBD2 (6 bases). The CDR3 totals 12 residues. Germline CDR1 KGHSH, CDR2 LQKENI. Trimming stripped 3 bases from V and 3 bases from J, with 6 bases between. The chain's CDR3 is CASSPGGYEQYF. The covered CDR3 bases are TGTGCCAGCTCACCGGGGGGCTACGAG. Together with reference TRBV18 and TRBJ2-7, the CDR3 gives the full variable domain: NAGVMQNPRHLVRRRGQEARLRCSPMKGHSHVYWYRQLPEEGLKFMVYLQKENIIDESGMPKERFSAEFPKEGPSILRIQQVVRGDSAAYFCASSPGGYEQYFGPGTRLTVT.

In this sample, this clone turned up a few times. The read ends 3 residues before the CDR3 terminus; that terminus is restored from the germline J gene. V usage is TRBV18 and J usage is TRBJ1-5; a possible D gene is TRBD1 (5 bases). The CDR3 covers 14 residues. Germline values: CDR1 KGHSH, CDR2 LQKENI. V lost 8 bases to trimming and J lost 2 bases, with 13 bases between them. The part of the CDR3 DNA that was read is TGTGCCAGCGACAGTTCTGCGGGCAATCAGCCC. Its translation is CASDSSAGNQP. In full, the CDR3 reads CASDSSAGNQPQHF. The complete variable domain, with remaining parts taken from reference TRBV18 and TRBJ1-5, reads NAGVMQNPRHLVRRRGQEARLRCSPMKGHSHVYWYRQLPEEGLKFMVYLQKENIIDESGMPKERFSAEFPKEGPSILRIQQVVRGDSAAYFCASDSSAGNQPQHFGDGTRLSIL.

About this clone itself: Coverage ceases 3 residues before the CDR3 finishes, and the germline J gene fills in the end. The genes are TRBV18 and TRBJ2-5; maybe TRBD1 (5 bases). V shed 5 bases and J shed 4 bases, with 17 bases lying between them. CDR1 KGHSH and CDR2 LQKENI come from the germline V gene. The CDR3 totals 15 residues. CDR3 DNA (partial): TGTGCCAGCTCATCTCTTCAGGGTACAGGAGAGACC. Translated, it gives CASSSLQGTGET. The CDR3 in full is CASSSLQGTGETQYF.